This passage covers 9 T cell receptor beta chains from one sample sequenced in a study of T cells in Graves' hyperthyroidism and ophthalmopathy. RNA transcripts served as the template for amplifying TCR beta CDR3 regions. First-round RT-PCR with HTBI primers amplified the TCR CDR3 region. TCRdb reprocessed the multiplex PCR reads with MiXCR, giving one entry per CDR3 protein. Of 600,000 or so distinct CDR3 sequences detected, roughly 15% appear once; the ten largest clones hold under 15%. The sample was blood. These receptors came from a woman aged 45-60 years with Graves' ophthalmopathy.

This clonotype was seen only a few times. The chain employs TRBV4-1 and TRBJ2-1; no firm D call. Deletions cut 0 bases from V and 8 bases from J, with 8 bases between. This CDR3 has 13 residues. Germline CDR1 MGHRA, CDR2 YSYEKL. The CDR3 bases are TGCGCCAGCAGCCAAGATCTTGGTGATGAGCAGTTCTTC. Amino acids: CASSQDLGDEQFF.

The rearrangement links TRBV6-2 or TRBV6-3 to TRBJ2-1, with D tentatively TRBD1 or TRBD2 (5 bases each). The germline gives CDR1 MNHEY, CDR2 SVGEGT. Between the trimmed V and J ends, which lost 5 bases and 0 bases, there was a span of 26 bases. This CDR3 has 20 amino acids. CDR3 DNA: TGTGCCAGCAGTCACCCAACACCCTGGGGACGCAAGAGCTCCTACAATGAGCAGTTCTTC. It codes for CASSHPTPWGRKSSYNEQFF.

The J gene is TRBJ1-5, the V gene TRBV19; D is perhaps TRBD1 (6 bases). The CDR3 sequence is 16 residues long. Germline CDR1 LNHDA, CDR2 SQIVND (reference sequence). With 3 bases removed from V and 2 bases from J, the gap between germline ends came to 14 bases. Here the CDR3 reads CASSILGGLGNQPQHF. CDR3 bases: TGTGCCAGTAGTATTCTAGGGGGATTGGGCAATCAGCCCCAGCATTTT.

V gene TRBV9 combines with J gene TRBJ2-3; a weak D match, TRBD1 (5 bases). Per the germline V gene, CDR1 is SGDLS and CDR2 is YYNGEE. V gave up 0 bases and J gave up 1 base, with 9 bases separating them. The CDR3 is 15 residues long. CDR3 DNA: TGTGCCAGCAGCGTAGGGGGCCTTCGCACAGATACGCAGTATTTT. This encodes CASSVGGLRTDTQYF. The complete variable domain, with remaining parts taken from reference TRBV9 and TRBJ2-3, reads DSGVTQTPKHLITATGQRVTLRCSPRSGDLSVYWYQQSLDQGLQFLIQYYNGEERAKGNILERFSAQQFPDLHSELNLSSLELGDSALYFCASSVGGLRTDTQYFGPGTRLTVL.

This clonotype was recorded at least ten times. V is TRBV20-1 and J is TRBJ1-1; possible D gene TRBD1, 5 bases. Germline values: CDR1 DFQATT, CDR2 SNEGSKA (reference sequence). This CDR3 comprises 16 residues. V was clipped by 2 bases and J by 0 bases, with 16 bases between them. The CDR3 DNA follows: TGCAGTGCTAGATTTGAAGGGGACCCCATGAACACTGAAGCTTTCTTT. It translates to CSARFEGDPMNTEAFF.

Of note for this clonotype: At one boundary the junction diverges from the germline segment, which might be a read error. This sequence joins TRBV6-5 and TRBJ2-1; D unresolved. Germline V gives CDR1 MNHEY, CDR2 SVGAGI. The CDR3 spans 17 residues. The CDR3 DNA is TGTGCCAGCAGTTACTCCTACTCTCTAAGCTCCTGCAATGAGCAGTTCTTC. Translation: CASSYSYSLSSCNEQFF.

Ten or more counts support this clonotype. The chain recombines TRBV9 with TRBJ2-7; D may be TRBD1 (5 bases). The V end lost 3 bases, the J end lost 3 bases, and 16 bases lay between the germline ends. The germline CDR1 and CDR2 sequences are SGDLS and YYNGEE. The CDR3 loop spans 15 amino acids. The CDR3 loop reads CASSAGWRTSYEQYF. CDR3 DNA sequence: TGTGCCAGCAGCGCGGGCTGGCGGACAAGCTACGAGCAGTACTTC.

In this sample, this clonotype turned up many times. The J gene is TRBJ2-2, the V gene TRBV7-8; tentatively, D is TRBD1 (5 bases). Germline V lookup: CDR1 SGHVS, CDR2 FQNEAQ. V dropped 5 bases and J dropped 13 bases, with 23 bases sitting between them. The CDR3 totals 15 residues. The CDR3, as DNA: TGTGCCAGCAGCCCCCAGGGAACACTATGGCCGGGGCTGTTTTTT. Amino acid sequence: CASSPQGTLWPGLFF.

This clonotype was detected many times. This chain connects TRBV5-1 to TRBJ2-1, with TRBD2 matching over 7 bases. Trimming took 0 bases from V and 9 from J; bases not matched to a gene: 15. CDR3 length equals 17 residues. Germline values: CDR1 SGHRS, CDR2 YFSETQ. The CDR3 sequence: CASSLDAAGTISVEQFF. DNA of the CDR3: TGCGCCAGCAGCTTGGACGCCGCCGGGACTATTAGTGTTGAGCAGTTCTTC.